Shown below are 20 T cell receptor beta chains from a single sample sequenced in a study of ipilimumab plus nivolumab after autologous stem cell transplantation. Clones were read by immunoSEQ multiplex PCR, and TCRdb kept only the in-frame ones, dropping some. The data hold under 2,500 clones, with 80% to 95% observed a single time. The input for sequencing was PBMCs, taken in a trial of ipilimumab plus nivolumab as post-transplant consolidation. The origin of the receptors is a male donor with primary mediastinal lymphoma.

The chain is built from TRBV5-1 and TRBJ2-2; 9 bases are shared with TRBD1. V gave up 3 bases and J gave up 3 bases; unmatched junction bases: 15. CDR1 and CDR2 from the germline V gene are SGHRS and YFSETQ. The CDR3 length is 19 residues. The chain's CDR3 is CASSSVSSPGQGDTGELFF. For the CDR3, the DNA is TGCGCCAGCAGCTCGGTTAGTTCACCGGGACAGGGAGACACCGGGGAGCTGTTTTTT.

The CDR3 is CASSPPASGRGKNNEQFF. In DNA, the CDR3 is TGTGCCAGCTCACCACCGGCTAGCGGGAGGGGGAAAAACAATGAGCAGTTCTTC. The rearrangement links TRBV18 to TRBJ2-1, with 12 bases aligning to TRBD2. The CDR3 is 18 amino acids. In germline, CDR1 is KGHSH, CDR2 LQKENI. With 0 bases clipped from V and 5 bases from J, the junction kept 8 bases outside the gene matches.

The chain links TRBV29-1 to TRBJ2-7; D may be TRBD1 (5 bases). Trimming left V 4 bases short and J 7 bases short, with 20 bases between. This CDR3 contains 14 residues. Looked up from germline, CDR1 is SQVTM and CDR2 is ANQGSEA. The CDR3 sequence: CSVGPRAGQEEQYF. The CDR3 nucleotides are TGCAGCGTTGGACCCCGGGCAGGGCAGGAGGAGCAGTACTTC.

The CDR3: CATSRDPGTSGGGYNEQFF. In DNA form, the CDR3 reads TGTGCCACCAGCAGAGACCCCGGGACTAGCGGGGGGGGTTACAATGAGCAGTTCTTC. This sequence joins TRBV15 and TRBJ2-1, with 16 bases lining up with TRBD2. Trimming cost V 0 bases and J 4 bases; bases outside gene matches: 6. Germline values: CDR1 LNHNV, CDR2 YYDKDF (reference sequence). The CDR3 length is 19 residues.

The J gene is TRBJ2-5, the V gene TRBV14, with D perhaps TRBD2 (6 bases). This CDR3 has 13 amino acids. Germline-derived CDR1 and CDR2 are SGHDN and FVKESK. Trimming shortened V by 6 bases and J by 0 bases, and 8 bases separated the two germline ends. The CDR3 protein is CASSRDYQETQYF. In DNA, the CDR3 is TGTGCCAGCAGTCGGGACTACCAAGAGACCCAGTACTTC.

The J gene is TRBJ2-5, the V gene TRBV5-1; tentative D call: TRBD2 (6 bases). The CDR3 runs to 12 residues. Germline CDR1 reads SGHRS; CDR2 reads YFSETQ. V lost 6 bases and J lost 5, with 11 bases in between. In DNA, the CDR3 is TGCGCCAGCACCCCGGAGGGGGAGACCCAGTACTTC. Translating gives CASTPEGETQYF.

The chain links TRBV2 to TRBJ2-6; D call uncertain. This CDR3 is built from 15 residues. The V end lost 2 bases, the J end lost 2 bases, and 7 bases lay between the germline ends. From germline, CDR1 is SNHLY and CDR2 FYNNEI. Here the CDR3 reads CASSEPPAGANVLTF. In DNA form, the CDR3 reads TGTGCCAGCAGTGAACCCCCCGCTGGGGCCAACGTCCTGACTTTC.

This chain connects TRBV30 to TRBJ1-1; no clear D. CDR3 length: 11 residues. CDR1 GTSNPN and CDR2 SVGIG come from the germline V gene (reference sequence). Trimming cost V 6 bases and J 4 bases, with 9 bases left between them. The CDR3 here is CACPGSTEAFF. In DNA form, the CDR3 reads TGTGCCTGCCCGGGGAGCACTGAAGCTTTCTTT.

This chain connects TRBV19 to TRBJ1-2; perhaps TRBD1 as D (5 bases). This CDR3 is built from 14 residues. Germline-derived CDR1 and CDR2 are LNHDA and SQIVND (reference sequence). V lost 1 base to trimming and J lost 4 bases, with 10 bases between them. This chain's CDR3 is CASSIAGIFYGYTF. For the CDR3, the DNA is TGTGCCAGTAGTATAGCAGGGATCTTCTATGGCTACACCTTC.

This chain links TRBV7-9 with TRBJ2-3, with D hard to call. The CDR3 has 12 residues. Germline values: CDR1 SEHNR, CDR2 FQNEAQ (reference sequence). V dropped 3 bases and J dropped 6 bases, with 7 bases sitting between them. Here the CDR3 reads CASSFPRDTQYF. The CDR3 DNA is TGTGCCAGCAGCTTTCCAAGGGATACGCAGTATTTT. Full variable domain (rest looked up from reference TRBV7-9 and TRBJ2-3): DTGVSQNPRHKITKRGQNVTFRCDPISEHNRLYWYRQTLGQGPEFLTYFQNEAQLEKSRLLSDRFSAERPKGSFSTLEIQRTEQGDSAMYLCASSFPRDTQYFGPGTRLTVL.

The chain couples TRBV5-1 to TRBJ2-3; 12 bases align to TRBD2. Germline trimming cut 4 bases from V and 8 bases from J; bases unmatched to any gene: 11. The CDR3 contains 16 residues. Germline values: CDR1 SGHRS, CDR2 YFSETQ. As DNA, the CDR3 is TGCGCCAGCAGCCTTCGACTAGCGGGAGAGGGTGGTACGCAGTATTTT. It codes for CASSLRLAGEGGTQYF.

The V gene is TRBV6-1, the J gene TRBJ2-1; the D call may be TRBD1 or TRBD2 (5 bases each). Between the trimmed V and J ends, which lost 4 bases and 8 bases, there was a span of 21 bases. Germline V CDR1 and CDR2: MNHNS, SASEGT. The CDR3 length is 16 residues. CDR3 region: CASSGSGTNLLDEQFF. The CDR3 nucleotides are TGTGCCAGCAGTGGATCCGGGACCAATCTCTTGGATGAGCAGTTCTTC.

The chain uses TRBV5-1 and TRBJ2-3, with D unresolved. The CDR3 consists of 14 residues. Trimming removed 4 bases at V and 0 bases at J, with 9 bases between. The V gene's germline CDR1 is SGHRS and CDR2 YFSETQ. CDR3 sequence reads: CASSEAASTDTQYF. The CDR3 nucleotides are TGCGCCAGCAGCGAGGCAGCTAGCACAGATACGCAGTATTTT.

The chain carries TRBV6-6 and TRBJ2-1; D perhaps matches TRBD2 (5 bases). The CDR3 consists of 14 residues. Per the germline V gene, CDR1 is MNHNY and CDR2 is SVGAGI (reference sequence). Trimming shortened V by 5 bases and J by 4 bases, and 12 bases separated the two germline ends. The DNA of the CDR3 is TGTGCCAGCAGTCACCCTACTAGTTACAATGAGCAGTTCTTC. This encodes CASSHPTSYNEQFF.

The rearrangement uses TRBV19 and TRBJ2-3, with 10 bases matching TRBD2. Losses at the gene ends were 10 bases for V and 4 bases for J; bases not matched to a gene: 5. The length of the CDR3 is 13 residues. Germline assignment: CDR1 LNHDA and CDR2 SQIVND (reference sequence). DNA of the CDR3: TGTGCCACCTTAGCGGGGGGTCCAGATACGCAGTATTTT. Translating gives CATLAGGPDTQYF.

V is TRBV21-1 and J is TRBJ2-7; the D call in the table, TRBD1, was not verified against the DNA. TRBV21-1 has pseudogene status. This CDR3 has 16 amino acids. In DNA form, the CDR3 reads TGTGCCAGCAGCAAAATAGAGGCCCGGGACACGGACGAGCAGTACTTC. This gives the protein CASSKIEARDTDEQYF.

On this clone: At one end the junction does not follow the germline gene, possibly because of a read error. The rearrangement uses TRBV5-6 and TRBJ1-2, with 8 bases matching TRBD1. Germline CDR1 is SGHDT and CDR2 is YYEEEE. This CDR3 is built from 14 residues. The CDR3 nucleotides are TGTGCCAGCACCTTGGGGGACAGGATCTATGGCTACACCTTC. It specifies CASTLGDRIYGYTF.

The chain carries TRBV11-3 and TRBJ2-5, with D perhaps matching TRBD2 (5 bases). V was clipped by 4 bases and J by 11 bases, with 23 bases between them. This CDR3 comprises 15 residues. Germline-derived CDR1 and CDR2 are SGHNT and YENEEA. In nucleotides, the CDR3 is TGTGCCAGCAGCTCCGAAAGAGGCGGCCTTTGGGAGCAGTACTTC. Translating gives CASSSERGGLWEQYF.

This chain connects TRBV7-8 to TRBJ2-3; 8 bases match TRBD2. The CDR3 length is 13 residues. V shed 5 bases, J shed 3 bases, and the junction held 1 base outside the gene matches. Germline V CDR1 and CDR2: SGHVS, FQNEAQ. CDR3 region: CASSPGGTDTQYF. Here the CDR3 DNA reads TGTGCCAGCAGCCCGGGGGGGACAGATACGCAGTATTTT.

The chain links TRBV6-5 to TRBJ2-1; 9 bases are a match to TRBD2. With 6 bases clipped from V and 3 bases from J, the junction kept 6 bases outside the gene matches. The CDR3 length is 15 residues. Germline-derived CDR1 and CDR2 are MNHEY and SVGAGI. CDR3 residues: CASSHGLAIYNEQFF. CDR3 in DNA: TGTGCCAGCAGCCACGGACTAGCGATCTACAATGAGCAGTTCTTC.